The sequence of this T cell receptor (beta chain) was determined in a study of blood T cells in healthy people across ages. In germline, CDR1 is SGHAT, CDR2 FQNNGV. This CDR3 comprises 19 residues. V trimming: 4 bases; J trimming: 4 bases; junction bases outside the gene matches: 14. Healthy Russian Caucasian donors spanned ages about 6 to 100 years. Samples each had at least 5.5 micrograms of total RNA extracted. A J-beta primer mix and a sample-barcoded 5' primer were used in a second PCR of roughly 6 to 11 cycles. TCRdb ran MiXCR on the 5' RACE reads and lists one entry per CDR3 protein. The sample lists about 1,400,000 distinct CDR3 sequences, approximately 40% seen once, with around 8% in the top ten. This clonotype was detected only once.

The sample was blood. The rearrangement links TRBV11-2 to TRBJ2-2, with 11 bases that match TRBD2. This TCR was recovered from a young woman in good health. The CDR3 reads CASSSANSGRAWSTGELFF. The DNA for the CDR3 is TGTGCCAGCAGCTCCGCCAATAGCGGGAGGGCCTGGAGCACCGGGGAGCTGTTTTTT.